Detailed here is one T cell receptor (beta chain). Its antigen is unidentified. An end of the junction does not agree with germline; a read error may underlie this. This sample is drawn from a study of cytomegalovirus exposure and HLA in healthy donors. The study's findings and limits: It was in a later analysis that TCR association rates were seen to vary by HLA locus, highest for DRB1 and lowest for HLA-C. The study dropped some indistinguishable V segments, TRBV6-2 and TRBV6-3 among them.

Per the germline V gene, CDR1 is SGHTA and CDR2 is FQGNSA. CDR3 length: 17 amino acids. At sampling all donors were nominally healthy, likely with unrecorded immune exposures. Amplification used 60 Vbeta primers and 13 Jbeta primers. Profiling relied on immunoSEQ multiplex PCR, and the TCRdb table lists in-frame clones only, not all of them. The sample shows approximately 60,000 clones, roughly 85% of them seen only once. The sequence was obtained from a man aged 25-40 years in good health and CMV-seronegative. The chain uses TRBV7-2 and TRBJ2-2, with 8 bases aligning to TRBD1. Sequencing was carried out using PBMCs. The CDR3 DNA follows: TGTGCCAGCAGCCCCAGGACAGGGACGGGGAGAACCGGGGGGCTGTTTTTT. This codes for CASSPRTGTGRTGGLFF.